Below, 16 T cell receptor beta chains from the same sample are listed, as sequenced in a study of blood T cells in healthy people across ages. Sample-barcoded 5' priming and a J-beta primer mix drove a second PCR of roughly 6 to 12 cycles. Each CDR3 protein is one row after TCRdb ran MiXCR on the 5' RACE reads. The repertoire includes 650,000 to 950,000 distinct CDR3 sequences, around 43% of them detected once, and roughly 19% sits in the top ten. Sequencing used blood. These receptors were collected from a man aged 55 to 70 in good health.

The rearrangement joins TRBV20-1 to TRBJ2-5; maybe TRBD1 (5 bases). The CDR3 runs 13 residues. The germline gives CDR1 DFQATT, CDR2 SNEGSKA (reference sequence). V lost 3 bases, J lost 1 base, and 9 bases lay in between. The CDR3 sequence: CSASRQIQETQYF. As DNA, the CDR3 is TGCAGTGCTAGCAGACAGATCCAAGAGACCCAGTACTTC.

This chain connects TRBV10-3 to TRBJ2-5, with 7 positions matching TRBD1. CDR3 length: 14 amino acids. Germline CDR1 ENHRY, CDR2 SYGVKD. V was clipped by 0 bases and J by 3 bases; unmatched bases: 1. The chain's CDR3 is CAISESGTEETQYF. The CDR3 region has the DNA TGTGCCATCAGTGAGTCTGGGACAGAAGAGACCCAGTACTTC.

The chain uses TRBV6-2 or TRBV6-3 and TRBJ1-5, with D perhaps matching TRBD1 (5 bases). The germline CDR1 and CDR2 sequences are MNHEY and SVGEGT. The germline V and J ends were trimmed by 6 bases and 3 bases, with 12 bases remaining between them. The CDR3 runs 14 residues. In DNA, the CDR3 is TGTGCCAGCAGAATCCGGGACGTCAATCAGCCCCAGCATTTT. Amino acid sequence: CASRIRDVNQPQHF.

There are a few counts of this clonotype. The gene calls are TRBV29-1 and TRBJ2-7; D may match TRBD1 or TRBD2 (5 bases each). V was shortened by 4 bases and J by 2 bases, with 15 bases between the two germline ends. This CDR3 spans 14 amino acids. Germline V CDR1 and CDR2: SQVTM, ANQGSEA. Written as DNA, the CDR3 is TGCAGCGTTGGGGGGTCCGGGAAGACCTACGAGCAGTACTTC. Translated: CSVGGSGKTYEQYF.

This clonotype was observed a few times. This chain joins TRBV20-1 and TRBJ1-1; D gene uncertain. The CDR3 is 13 amino acids. Germline CDR1 is DFQATT and CDR2 is SNEGSKA (reference sequence). V was shortened by 0 bases and J by 4 bases, with 9 bases between the two germline ends. The CDR3 DNA follows: TGCAGTGCTAGAGATCCACCGGGCACTGAAGCTTTCTTT. It yields the protein CSARDPPGTEAFF.

The V and J genes are TRBV12-3 or TRBV12-4 and TRBJ2-5; 8 bases fit TRBD2. Gene TRBJ2-7 matches the end of the DNA better, so the J call may be wrong. This CDR3 is built from 15 residues. This CDR3 reads CASSRPSGPSYEQYF. CDR3 DNA sequence: TGTGCCAGCAGTAGGCCTAGCGGGCCCTCCTACGAGCAGTACTTC.

This clonotype was seen only a few times. Possible read error: a much larger clone is one base away. The CDR3 DNA reads as TGTGCCAGCAGCTGGGGGGGTCAACCGTACTTC. This gives the protein CASSWGGQPYF. The V call is TRBV7-2, the J call TRBJ2-7; 7 bases agree with TRBD2. J gave up 12 bases and V 4 bases, and 6 bases lay outside the gene matches. The V gene's germline CDR1 is SGHTA and CDR2 FQGNSA. The CDR3 is 11 amino acids.

This chain joins TRBV9 and TRBJ1-1; the D gene is possibly TRBD1 (5 bases). Trimming cost V 3 bases and J 0 bases, with 21 bases left between them. Per germline, CDR1 SGDLS and CDR2 YYNGEE. The CDR3 runs to 18 residues. CDR3 nucleotide sequence: TGTGCCAGCAGCGGTCGGGGAGGGGCAGACCACATGAACACTGAAGCTTTCTTT. It encodes CASSGRGGADHMNTEAFF.

The DNA for the CDR3 is TGCAGCGCAACTAGACAGGGGGGCGATGGCTACACCTTC. This sequence encodes CSATRQGGDGYTF. V and J are TRBV20-1 and TRBJ1-2; TRBD1 agrees at 9 bases. Germline V CDR1 and CDR2: DFQATT, SNEGSKA (reference sequence). The CDR3 loop spans 13 amino acids.

A single count supports this clonotype. This chain uses TRBV2 with TRBJ2-3, with D perhaps TRBD1 (5 bases). CDR3 length equals 17 residues. CDR1 and CDR2 (germline): SNHLY, FYNNEI. Trimming removed 3 bases from V and 1 base from J, with 17 bases in between. The CDR3 loop reads CASSEFQGRSRTDTQYF. The CDR3 DNA sequence: TGTGCCAGCAGTGAGTTCCAGGGAAGAAGTCGCACAGATACGCAGTATTTT.

There are a few counts of this clonotype. The J gene is TRBJ2-1, the V gene TRBV5-1; no definite D call. Trimming cost V 0 bases and J 3 bases, with 7 bases left between them. CDR3 length: 14 residues. Germline V gives CDR1 SGHRS, CDR2 YFSETQ. The CDR3 nucleotides read TGCGCCAGCAGCTTGGGCGTGATCTACAATGAGCAGTTCTTC. Translated: CASSLGVIYNEQFF.

There are a few counts of this clonotype. The chain uses TRBV20-1 and TRBJ1-4; D may be TRBD1 (5 bases). The CDR3 runs to 14 residues. The ends were cut back, 2 bases at V and 6 bases at J, with 13 bases in the middle. CDR1 and CDR2 from the germline V gene are DFQATT and SNEGSKA (reference sequence). CDR3 loop: CSARLQARDEKLFF. The CDR3 nucleotides read TGCAGTGCTAGACTACAGGCGAGGGATGAAAAACTGTTTTTT.

This clonotype was counted at least ten times. CDR3 sequence (DNA): TGTGCCAGCAGCTTAGGAGGAGGGGGCTACGAGCAGTACTTC. Encoded protein: CASSLGGGGYEQYF. The rearrangement uses TRBV7-9 and TRBJ2-7; D may match TRBD1 or TRBD2 (6 bases each). CDR3 length: 14 amino acids. Germline V gene lookup returns CDR1 SEHNR and CDR2 FQNEAQ (reference sequence). The V end lost 1 base, the J end lost 3 bases, and 10 bases lay between the germline ends. Full variable domain (outside the CDR3, taken from reference TRBV7-9 and TRBJ2-7): DTGVSQNPRHKITKRGQNVTFRCDPISEHNRLYWYRQTLGQGPEFLTYFQNEAQLEKSRLLSDRFSAERPKGSFSTLEIQRTEQGDSAMYLCASSLGGGGYEQYFGPGTRLTVT.

This chain uses TRBV10-3 with TRBJ2-7, with D perhaps matching TRBD1 or TRBD2 (5 bases each). The CDR3 has 16 residues. Germline assignment: CDR1 ENHRY and CDR2 SYGVKD. Trimming cost V 3 bases and J 3 bases, with 18 bases left between them. For the CDR3, the DNA is TGTGCCATCAGTGAATCCACAGAGGGGAAGTACTACGAGCAGTACTTC. Protein sequence: CAISESTEGKYYEQYF.

The chain links TRBV2 to TRBJ1-4; 7 bases match TRBD1. J lost 7 bases, V lost 7 bases, and 6 bases had no gene match. This CDR3 is 13 amino acids long. Germline V CDR1 and CDR2: SNHLY, FYNNEI. CDR3 region: CASNRGTSEKLFF. DNA for the CDR3: TGTGCCAGCAACAGGGGAACGTCTGAAAAACTGTTTTTT.

The V call is TRBV20-1, the J call TRBJ2-7; D is possibly TRBD1 (6 bases). From germline, CDR1 is DFQATT and CDR2 SNEGSKA (reference sequence). V lost 5 bases to trimming and J lost 4 bases, with 12 bases between them. The length of the CDR3 is 12 residues. As DNA, the CDR3 is TGCAGTGCTCTTAGGCAGGGGTACGAGCAGTACTTC. Its translation is CSALRQGYEQYF.